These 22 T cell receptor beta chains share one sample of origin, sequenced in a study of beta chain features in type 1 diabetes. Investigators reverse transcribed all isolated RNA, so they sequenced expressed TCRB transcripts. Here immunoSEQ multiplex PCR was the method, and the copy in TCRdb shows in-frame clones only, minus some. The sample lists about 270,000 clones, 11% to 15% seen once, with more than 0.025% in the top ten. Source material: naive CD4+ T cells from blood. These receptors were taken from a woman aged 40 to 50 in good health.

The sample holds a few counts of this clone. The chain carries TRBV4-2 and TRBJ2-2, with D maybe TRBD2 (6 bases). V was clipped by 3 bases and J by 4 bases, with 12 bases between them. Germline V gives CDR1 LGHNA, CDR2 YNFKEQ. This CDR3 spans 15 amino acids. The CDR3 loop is CASSQRDLSTGELFF. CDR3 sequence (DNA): TGTGCCAGCAGCCAGCGGGACCTCTCCACCGGGGAGCTGTTTTTT.

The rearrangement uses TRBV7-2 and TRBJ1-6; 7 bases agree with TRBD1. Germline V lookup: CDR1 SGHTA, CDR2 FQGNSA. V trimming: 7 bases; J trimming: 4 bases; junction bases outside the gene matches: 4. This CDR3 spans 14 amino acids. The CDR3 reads CASTRTGYNSPLHF. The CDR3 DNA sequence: TGTGCCAGCACCAGGACAGGTTATAATTCACCCCTCCACTTT.

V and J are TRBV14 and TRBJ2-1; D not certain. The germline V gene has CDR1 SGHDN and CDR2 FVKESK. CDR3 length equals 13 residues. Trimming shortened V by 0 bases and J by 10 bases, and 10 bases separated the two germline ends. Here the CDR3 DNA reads TGTGCCAGCAGCCAAGATTATTGGAGAGAGCAGTTCTTC. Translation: CASSQDYWREQFF. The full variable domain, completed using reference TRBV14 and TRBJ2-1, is EAGVTQFPSHSVIEKGQTVTLRCDPISGHDNLYWYRRVMGKEIKFLLHFVKESKQDESGMPNNRFLAERTGGTYSTLKVQPAELEDSGVYFCASSQDYWREQFFGPGTRLTVL.

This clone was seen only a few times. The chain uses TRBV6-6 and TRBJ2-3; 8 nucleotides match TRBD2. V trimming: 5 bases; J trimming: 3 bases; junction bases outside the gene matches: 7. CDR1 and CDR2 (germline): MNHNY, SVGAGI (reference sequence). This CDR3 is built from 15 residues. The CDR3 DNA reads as TGTGCCAGCAGTCACGGGGGGGGGCCGACAGATACGCAGTATTTT. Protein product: CASSHGGGPTDTQYF.

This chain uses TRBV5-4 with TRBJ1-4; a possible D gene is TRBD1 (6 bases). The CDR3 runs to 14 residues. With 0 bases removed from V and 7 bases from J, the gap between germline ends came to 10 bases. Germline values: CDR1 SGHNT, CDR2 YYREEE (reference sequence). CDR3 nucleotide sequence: TGTGCCAGCAGCTTGGCCGGGGGGGCTGAAAAACTGTTTTTT. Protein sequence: CASSLAGGAEKLFF.

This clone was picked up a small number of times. CDR3 residues: CASSRGPYTDTQYF. CDR3 DNA sequence: TGTGCCAGCAGCCGGGGTCCATACACAGATACGCAGTATTTT. V is TRBV27 and J is TRBJ2-3; tentatively, D is TRBD2 (5 bases). CDR1 is MNHEY and CDR2 is SMNVEV in the germline V gene (reference sequence). There are 14 residues in the CDR3. Trimming left V 6 bases short and J 2 bases short, with 12 bases between.

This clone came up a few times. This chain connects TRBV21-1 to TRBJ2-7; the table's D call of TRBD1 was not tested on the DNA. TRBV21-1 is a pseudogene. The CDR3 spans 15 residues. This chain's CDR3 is CASSKKAGTGAEQYF. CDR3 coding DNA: TGTGCCAGCAGCAAAAAAGCCGGGACAGGGGCCGAGCAGTACTTC.

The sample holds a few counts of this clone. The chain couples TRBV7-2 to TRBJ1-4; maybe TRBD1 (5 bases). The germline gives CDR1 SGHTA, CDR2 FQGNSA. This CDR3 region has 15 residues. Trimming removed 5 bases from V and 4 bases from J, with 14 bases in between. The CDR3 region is CASSPNGGFNEKLFF. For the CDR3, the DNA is TGTGCCAGCAGCCCTAATGGGGGGTTTAATGAAAAACTGTTTTTT.

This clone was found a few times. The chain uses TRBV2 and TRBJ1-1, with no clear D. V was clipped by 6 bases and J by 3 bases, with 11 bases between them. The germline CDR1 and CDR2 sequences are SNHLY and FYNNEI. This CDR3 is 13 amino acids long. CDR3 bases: TGTGCCAGCAGAAGTACGGGGTACACTGAAGCTTTCTTT. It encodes CASRSTGYTEAFF. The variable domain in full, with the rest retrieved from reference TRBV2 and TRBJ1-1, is EPEVTQTPSHQVTQMGQEVILRCVPISNHLYFYWYRQILGQKVEFLVSFYNNEISEKSEIFDDQFSVERPDGSNFTLKIRSTKLEDSAMYFCASRSTGYTEAFFGQGTRLTVV.

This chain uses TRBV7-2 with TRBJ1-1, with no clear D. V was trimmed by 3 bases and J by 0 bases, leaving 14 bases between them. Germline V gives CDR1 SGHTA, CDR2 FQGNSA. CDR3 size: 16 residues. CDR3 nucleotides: TGTGCCAGCAGCTTCCCCGGTGGGCTGATGAACACTGAAGCTTTCTTT. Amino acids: CASSFPGGLMNTEAFF.

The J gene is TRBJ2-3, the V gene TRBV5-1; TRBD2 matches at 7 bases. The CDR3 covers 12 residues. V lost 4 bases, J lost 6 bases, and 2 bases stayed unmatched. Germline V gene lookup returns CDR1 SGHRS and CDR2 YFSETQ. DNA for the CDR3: TGCGCCAGCAGCCGCGGGGGTGATACGCAGTATTTT. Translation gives CASSRGGDTQYF.

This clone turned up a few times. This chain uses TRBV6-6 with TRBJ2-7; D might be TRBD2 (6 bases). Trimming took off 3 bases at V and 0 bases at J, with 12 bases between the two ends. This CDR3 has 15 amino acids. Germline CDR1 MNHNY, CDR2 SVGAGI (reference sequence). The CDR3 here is CASSYSREPSYEQYF. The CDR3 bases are TGTGCCAGCAGTTATTCACGGGAGCCCTCCTACGAGCAGTACTTC.

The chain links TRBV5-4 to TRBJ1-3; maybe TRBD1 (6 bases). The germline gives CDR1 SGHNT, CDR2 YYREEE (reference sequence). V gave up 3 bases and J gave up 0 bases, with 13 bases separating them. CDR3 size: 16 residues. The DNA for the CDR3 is TGTGCCAGCAGCTCTGGACAGTCCCGCTCTGGAAACACCATATATTTT. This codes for CASSSGQSRSGNTIYF.

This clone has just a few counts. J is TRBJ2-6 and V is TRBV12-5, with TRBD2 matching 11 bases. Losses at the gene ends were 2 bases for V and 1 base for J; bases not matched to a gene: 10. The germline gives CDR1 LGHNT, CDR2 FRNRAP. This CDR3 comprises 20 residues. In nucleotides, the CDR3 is TGTGCTAGTGGTTTGAGACTAGCGGGGAACCGAAAATCTGGGGCCAACGTCCTGACTTTC. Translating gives CASGLRLAGNRKSGANVLTF.

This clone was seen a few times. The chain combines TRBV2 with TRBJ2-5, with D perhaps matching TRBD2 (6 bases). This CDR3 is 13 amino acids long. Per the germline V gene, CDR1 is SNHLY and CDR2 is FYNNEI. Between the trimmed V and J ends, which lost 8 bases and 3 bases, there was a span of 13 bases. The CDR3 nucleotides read TGTGCCAGCGATCGGGAGACTGAAGAGACCCAGTACTTC. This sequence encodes CASDRETEETQYF.

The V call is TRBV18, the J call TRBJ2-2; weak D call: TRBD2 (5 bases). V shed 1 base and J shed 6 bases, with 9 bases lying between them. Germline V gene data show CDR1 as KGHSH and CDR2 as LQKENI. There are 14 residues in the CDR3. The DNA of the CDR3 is TGTGCCAGCTCACCACTGAATAGCGCCGGGGAGCTGTTTTTT. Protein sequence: CASSPLNSAGELFF. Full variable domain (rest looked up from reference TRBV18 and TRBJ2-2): NAGVMQNPRHLVRRRGQEARLRCSPMKGHSHVYWYRQLPEEGLKFMVYLQKENIIDESGMPKERFSAEFPKEGPSILRIQQVVRGDSAAYFCASSPLNSAGELFFGEGSRLTVL.

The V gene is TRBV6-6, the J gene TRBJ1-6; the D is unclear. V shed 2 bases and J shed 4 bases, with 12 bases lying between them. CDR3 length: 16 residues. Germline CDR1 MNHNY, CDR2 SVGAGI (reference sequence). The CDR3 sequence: CASSYTASDYNSPLHF. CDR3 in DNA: TGTGCCAGCAGTTACACCGCCAGTGATTATAATTCACCCCTCCACTTT.

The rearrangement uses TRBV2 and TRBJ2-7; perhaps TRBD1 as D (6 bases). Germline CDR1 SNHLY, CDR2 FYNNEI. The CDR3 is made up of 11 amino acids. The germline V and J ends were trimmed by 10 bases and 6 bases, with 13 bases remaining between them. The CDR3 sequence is CATRTVGEQYF. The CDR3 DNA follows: TGTGCCACTAGGACAGTTGGCGAGCAGTACTTC.

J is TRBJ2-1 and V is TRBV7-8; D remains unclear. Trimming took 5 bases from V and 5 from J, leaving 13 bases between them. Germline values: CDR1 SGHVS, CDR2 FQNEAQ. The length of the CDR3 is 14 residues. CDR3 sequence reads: CASSLIQINNEQFF. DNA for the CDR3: TGTGCCAGCAGCCTCATACAGATAAACAATGAGCAGTTCTTC.

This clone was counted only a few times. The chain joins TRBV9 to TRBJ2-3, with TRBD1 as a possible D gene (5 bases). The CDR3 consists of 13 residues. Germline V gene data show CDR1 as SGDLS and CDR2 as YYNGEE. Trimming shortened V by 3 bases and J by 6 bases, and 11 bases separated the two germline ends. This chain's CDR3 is CASSGQMLDTQYF. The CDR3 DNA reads TGTGCCAGCAGCGGACAGATGTTGGATACGCAGTATTTT.

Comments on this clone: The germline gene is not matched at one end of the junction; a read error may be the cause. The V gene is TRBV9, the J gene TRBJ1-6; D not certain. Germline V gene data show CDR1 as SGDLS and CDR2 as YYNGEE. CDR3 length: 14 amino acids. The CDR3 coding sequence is TGTGCCAGCACCGTAAACCTGGAGGGTTCACCCCTCCACTTT. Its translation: CASTVNLEGSPLHF. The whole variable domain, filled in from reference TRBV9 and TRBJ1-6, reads DSGVTQTPKHLITATGQRVTLRCSPRSGDLSVYWYQQSLDQGLQFLIQYYNGEERAKGNILERFSAQQFPDLHSELNLSSLELGDSALYFCASTVNLEGSPLHFGNGTRLTVT.

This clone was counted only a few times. The CDR3 DNA reads TGTGCCAGCAGCTCCCCCCTGGGGCTTTCTGTCAATGAGCAGTTCTTC. Translation: CASSSPLGLSVNEQFF. The rearrangement joins TRBV7-9 to TRBJ2-1; D may be TRBD1 (5 bases). Trimming pared 4 bases from V and 6 bases from J, leaving 19 bases between. The CDR3 is made up of 16 amino acids. CDR1 and CDR2 from the germline V gene are SEHNR and FQNEAQ (reference sequence).